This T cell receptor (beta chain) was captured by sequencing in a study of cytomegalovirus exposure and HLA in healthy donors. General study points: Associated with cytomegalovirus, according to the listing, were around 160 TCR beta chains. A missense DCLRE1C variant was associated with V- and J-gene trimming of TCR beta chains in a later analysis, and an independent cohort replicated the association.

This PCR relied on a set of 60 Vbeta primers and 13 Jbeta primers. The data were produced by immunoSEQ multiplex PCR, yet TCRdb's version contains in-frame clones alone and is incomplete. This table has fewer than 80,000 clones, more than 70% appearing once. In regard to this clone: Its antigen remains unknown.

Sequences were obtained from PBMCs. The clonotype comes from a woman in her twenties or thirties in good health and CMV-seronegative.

The CDR3 coding sequence is TGTGCCAGCATCCGCGGGCCGGAGGCCGGGGAGCTGTTTTTT. It is translated as CASIRGPEAGELFF. The chain is built from TRBV7-2 and TRBJ2-2, with D perhaps matching TRBD2 (5 bases). Germline-derived CDR1 and CDR2 are SGHTA and FQGNSA. Trimming took off 7 bases at V and 6 bases at J, with 15 bases between the two ends. This CDR3 region has 14 residues.